Sequencing of this TCR beta chain was carried out in a study of blood T cell repertoires in COVID-19 (dated by TCRdb to the early 2020s). With respect to the entire study: Collaborator samples came from the United States, Italy and Spain and covered acute and convalescent phases of COVID-19. The dataset comprised deeply sampled blood TCRbeta repertoires from subjects exposed to, actively infected with, or recovered from COVID-19. A freely available public database, intended as a resource for researchers studying the immune response to SARS-CoV-2, is where the repertoires were released. The material from the prospective study consisted of cDNA or gDNA derived from T cells, B-cell-depleted T cells, or PBMCs. The samples were drawn from the first 160 participants of the ongoing ImmuneRACE study and from about 1,200 subjects provided by 6 global collaborators. Where available, HLA class I and class II types were taken from metadata supplied by the sample provider and were not determined by assay-based typing. A de-identified subject ID, COVID-19 status, age in years and sex were almost always included in the sample metadata. Broad study findings and their caveats: How much clinical and demographic metadata was included differed by source and by participant, and the metadata was provided uncurated.

Turning to this clone: This clone's antigen is unknown. Per-nucleotide qualities are absent, and no much larger clonotype sits a single base away.

TCRbeta CDR3 regions were amplified from genomic DNA by means of the immunoSEQ Assay, a bias-controlled multiplex PCR. Regarding the original processing steps: The number of nucleated cells in each sample was estimated by amplification of reference gene primers within the assay. To quantify the absolute abundance of each unique TCRbeta CDR3 rearrangement, sequence reads were collapsed and filtered. Productive Simpson clonality was computed per sample as the square root of Simpson's diversity index over productive rearrangements. The table was pulled from immuneACCESS by TCRdb, which kept in-frame rearrangements only. Such tables lose some clones; where checked, under half of the loss comes from unresolved V genes, and the rest has no known cause. That table furnishes V, J and clone size, whereas the DNA furnished D and trimming. This sample gives about 230,000 clones in total; about 83% of them show up just once. Jointly, the top ten make up roughly 7.8% of the sample.

The V end gives up 4 bases and the J end 5 bases, leaving 4 bases in the junction not matched to a gene. The CDR3 measures 13 amino acids from cysteine to phenylalanine. Kept here is only the CDR3 DNA, which spans 39 bases and is read in frame from base 1. Per the germline V gene, SGDLS is the CDR1 and YYNGEE is the CDR2. Whole blood was collected in K2EDTA tubes by collaborating institutions according to the institutions' own protocols. For TCRbeta analysis, collaborator samples were shipped as frozen whole blood, as isolated PBMCs, or as DNA extracted from either sample type. The receptor was isolated from a man aged 35 to 55 with active or convalescent COVID-19. Sequenced: peripheral blood. The sequence joins TRBV9 to TRBJ2-3, with 7 middle bases fitting TRBD1. The CDR3: CASSMDRRDTQYF. The nucleotides read TGTGCCAGCAGCATGGACAGGAGAGATACGCAGTATTTT.